Listed below are T cell receptor beta chains from one sample, sequenced in a study of vaccination effects on CD4 cells after COVID-19. These receptors are not linked to any known antigen. Clones were read by immunoSEQ multiplex PCR, and TCRdb kept only the in-frame ones, dropping some. This table has 35,000 to 55,000 clones, around three quarters appearing once. The sequencing used CD4+ T cells from PBMCs cultured with SARS-CoV-2 spike peptides, collected before COVID-19 vaccination. The source of these receptors is a human donor who received a COVID-19 vaccine. CDR3s include the opening cysteine and the closing phenylalanine or tryptophan. D genes are given only for firm matches. A clone size is listed for some rows: how often the clone was seen (once, few, many), or a class if it is expanded.

>TRBJ1-3|NA|TRBV29-1|few
TGCAGCGTTGCAACAGGGCTCTCTGGAAACACCATATATTTT
CSVATGLSGNTIYF
>TRBJ1-1|TRBD1|TRBV30|NA
TGTGCCTGGCAGGGGGGAGGGACTGAAGCTTTCTTT
CAWQGGGTEAFF
>TRBJ2-1|NA|TRBV24-1|NA
TGTGCCACCAGTGATTTCGAACGCTATCGCGATGAGCAGTTCTTC
CATSDFERYRDEQFF
>TRBJ2-5|NA|TRBV28|NA
TGTGCCAGCAGCCCAGCGGCACATTATCAAGAGACCCAGTACTTC
CASSPAAHYQETQYF
>TRBJ2-6|NA|TRBV29-1|NA
TGCAGCGTCACCTCTGGGGCCAACGTCCTGACTTTC
CSVTSGANVLTF
>TRBJ1-5|NA|TRBV2|once
TGTGCCAGCAGTGACCAGATGGGAAATCAGCCCCAGCATTTT
CASSDQMGNQPQHF
>TRBJ2-3|TRBD2|TRBV5-1|few
TGCGCCAGCAGCTTGGAACTAGCGGATTACACAGATACGCAGTATTTT
CASSLELADYTDTQYF
>TRBJ2-1|NA|TRBV9|few
TGTGCCAGCAGCCGTAGGGGGGACAGACTCAATGAGCAGTTCTTC
CASSRRGDRLNEQFF
>TRBJ1-6|NA|TRBV7-3|NA
TGTGCCAGCAGCTTAAGCGCCGTTCTTAATTCACCCCTCCACTTT
CASSLSAVLNSPLHF
>TRBJ2-5|TRBD2|TRBV10-3|NA
TGTGCCATAGGGACTAGCGAAGAGACCCAGTACTTC
CAIGTSEETQYF
>TRBJ1-4|NA|TRBV6-5|NA
TGTGCCAGCAGTCTGGTAACTAATGAAAAACTGTTTTTT
CASSLVTNEKLFF
>TRBJ2-5|NA|TRBV24-1|NA
TGTGCCACCAGTGACCAAATAGGAGGGTTGGAGACCCAGTACTTC
CATSDQIGGLETQYF
>TRBJ1-2|NA|TRBV7-9|few
TGTGCCAGCAGCCGAACAGGGACCTATGGCTACACCTTC
CASSRTGTYGYTF
>TRBJ2-5|NA|TRBV19|NA
TGTGCCAGTAGTATTCGTGGGCCTCCAGAGACCCAGTACTTC
CASSIRGPPETQYF
>TRBJ2-2|NA|TRBV2|NA
TGTGCCAGCAGTGACCCTAAAAGGGGGGGCATCAACACCGGGGAGCTGTTTTTT
CASSDPKRGGINTGELFF
>TRBJ1-6|NA|TRBV4-1|NA
TGCGCCAGCAGCCAAGCACTTGGGACTATAAATTCACCCCTCCACTTT
CASSQALGTINSPLHF
>TRBJ2-2|TRBD1|TRBV6-5|NA
TGTGCCAGCAGTTACCGGACAGGGATGACCGGGGAGCTGTTTTTT
CASSYRTGMTGELFF
>TRBJ2-3|TRBD1|TRBV2|NA
TGTGCCAGCAGAGGGACAGGGGGCACAGATACGCAGTATTTT
CASRGTGGTDTQYF
>TRBJ2-2|TRBD1|TRBV6-5|few
TGTGCCAGCAGTTACCGACAGGGGAACACCGGGGAGCTGTTTTTT
CASSYRQGNTGELFF
>TRBJ1-1|NA|TRBV19|few
TGTGCCAGTAGTTGGGTGAACACTGAAGCTTTCTTT
CASSWVNTEAFF
>TRBJ2-2|NA|TRBV6-5|few
TGTGCCAGCAGTTATTCGGTATCGACCGGGGAGCTGTTTTTT
CASSYSVSTGELFF
>TRBJ2-3|TRBD2|TRBV10-1|NA
TGCGCCAGCAGTGAGGATAGCGGGGGGGCTGACACAGATACGCAGTATTTT
CASSEDSGGADTDTQYF